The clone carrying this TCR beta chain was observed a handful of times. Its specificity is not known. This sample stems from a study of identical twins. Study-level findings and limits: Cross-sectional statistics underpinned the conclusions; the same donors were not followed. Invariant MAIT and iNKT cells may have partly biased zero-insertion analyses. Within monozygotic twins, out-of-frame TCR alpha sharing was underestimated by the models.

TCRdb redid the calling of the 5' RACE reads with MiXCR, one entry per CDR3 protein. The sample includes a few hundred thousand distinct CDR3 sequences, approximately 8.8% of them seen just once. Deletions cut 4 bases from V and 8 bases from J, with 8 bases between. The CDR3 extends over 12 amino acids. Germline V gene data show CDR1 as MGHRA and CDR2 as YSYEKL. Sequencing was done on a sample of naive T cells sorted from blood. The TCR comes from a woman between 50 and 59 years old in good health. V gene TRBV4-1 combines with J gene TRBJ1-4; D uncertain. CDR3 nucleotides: TGCGCCAGCAGCCGACCCCAAGAAAAACTGTTTTTT. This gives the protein CASSRPQEKLFF.